This T cell receptor (beta chain) was identified during a study of a mutant IDH1 vaccine in newly diagnosed glioma. This clone has a handful of counts. Its antigen is not identified. Measured with immunoSEQ multiplex PCR; TCRdb has only the in-frame clones, and not every one. Of tens of thousands of clones in the sample, around 80% are singletons; the top ten hold approximately 8.1%. Time point here: week 23, last vaccination. Vaccination comprised doses that each held 300 ug of mutant IDH1 20-mer peptide, plus topical imiquimod. The CDR3 runs to 16 residues. Germline CDR1 SGHVS, CDR2 FNYEAQ. Trimming shortened V by 5 bases and J by 0 bases, and 17 bases separated the two germline ends.

Sequencing was performed on PBMCs, taken from a glioma patient whose treatment included an IDH1 peptide vaccine. The V gene is TRBV7-6, the J gene TRBJ2-7, with D unresolved. The sequence came from a middle-aged woman with glioma. Some clones in this sample may be carry-over from other donors' samples. In nucleotides, the CDR3 is TGTGCCAGCAGCCCCCTGGTAGGGCACTCCTCCTACGAGCAGTACTTC. It specifies CASSPLVGHSSYEQYF.